This TCR beta chain was found in a study of blood T cell repertoires in COVID-19. Whole-study context: COVID-19 samples, acute and convalescent, were from the United States, Italy and Spain. Sources were T cells, B-cell-depleted T cells, or PBMCs; the material itself was cDNA or gDNA.

Per the original methods: Scientists estimated how many nucleated cells there were by amplifying reference gene primers. Sequenced by immunoSEQ multiplex PCR; TCRdb stores in-frame clones only, minus some. That table furnishes V, J and clone size, whereas the DNA furnished D and trimming. The data contain some 83,000 clones, around 90% of them seen just once; the ten biggest clones take up around 7.3%. Germline lookup yields CDR1 LNHDA and CDR2 SQIVND (reference sequence). The CDR3 sequence is 16 residues long. V trimming: 3 bases; J trimming: 1 base; junction bases outside the gene matches: 8. In its sample, this clone was seen a few times.

Sequencing input: peripheral blood. The clonotype was recovered from an elderly man with active or convalescent COVID-19. The chain couples TRBV19 to TRBJ1-1; 7 nucleotides align to TRBD1. CDR3 region: CASSIPRQGGNTEAFF. CDR3 sequence (DNA): TGTGCCAGTAGTATTCCTCGACAGGGAGGGAACACTGAAGCTTTCTTT.